This TCR beta chain was captured by sequencing in a study of T-cell reconstitution after alpha-beta-depleted transplantation in children. Unique molecular identifiers tagged the TCRbeta library. MiXCR, run by TCRdb on the PCR reads, gives a single entry per CDR3 protein. The sample lists 100,000 to 120,000 distinct CDR3 sequences, about 9.3% seen once, with 6.5% to 9.5% in the top ten. Germline assignment: CDR1 SQVTM and CDR2 ANQGSEA. This CDR3 has 16 amino acids. Germline trimming cut 4 bases from V and 5 bases from J; bases unmatched to any gene: 8. This rearrangement joins TRBV29-1 to TRBJ2-5, with TRBD2 identical over 15 bases. This TCR was recovered from a human donor who donated a stem cell graft to a child with acute lymphoblastic leukemia. The sample consisted of PBMCs from the stem cell graft donor, taken from the stem cell graft. The CDR3 region is CSVVRGTSGRLETQYF. CDR3 bases: TGCAGCGTTGTACGGGGGACTAGCGGGAGGTTGGAGACCCAGTACTTC.